Reported below is one T cell receptor (beta chain). Antigen: not known. This CDR3 region has 21 residues. The V end was cut by 4 bases, the J end by 6 bases, with 34 bases between. CDR1 and CDR2 (germline): SGHDN, FVKESK. The data stem from a study of T cell repertoires in cytomegalovirus infection. Study-level information: The study used recently identified HLA-C-restricted and well-studied HLA-B-restricted CMV epitopes. Through public TCR beta signatures, both CMV infection and matching HLA type were indicated.

TCRdb analysed the reads with MiXCR anew, one entry per CDR3 protein. The table lists 650,000 to 900,000 distinct CDR3 sequences, approximately 29% of them singletons, with 9.5% to 15% in the top ten. Material: cultured CD8+ T cells from PBMCs, obtained from culture after CMV antigen stimulation. This receptor was obtained from a human donor in good health (CMV status not recorded). Some clones in this sample may be carry-over from other donors' samples. The V call is TRBV14, the J call TRBJ1-5, with D perhaps TRBD1 (6 bases). The chain's CDR3 is CASSLWDLTGIGDFKGQPQHF. DNA for the CDR3: TGTGCCAGCAGCCTTTGGGATTTGACAGGAATTGGTGACTTTAAGGGTCAGCCCCAGCATTTT.